This T cell receptor beta chain is from a study of regulatory T cells in long-lasting Graves disease. This clonotype was observed at least ten times. Noted time point: newly diagnosed GD, antithyroid drugs for less than 3 months. PBMCs were the source of the RNA used for TCR sequencing. Researchers made TCR beta libraries by using iRepertoire HTBI primers and running Arm-PCR on CDR3 regions. TCRdb analysed the multiplex PCR reads with MiXCR anew, one entry per CDR3 protein. This sample has under 250,000 distinct CDR3 sequences, with over 20% found just once. V shed 6 bases and J 7 bases; nucleotides not matched to a gene: 9. The CDR3 contains 15 residues.

This sequence was found in a female donor with Graves disease. The sample here was peripheral blood mononuclear cells (PBMCs), taken at new diagnosis, from a patient treated with antithyroid drugs. V usage is TRBV12-3 or TRBV12-4 and J usage is TRBJ2-2; 9 nucleotides line up with TRBD2. CDR3 sequence reads: CASRPTRGGHGELFF. Written as DNA, the CDR3 is TGTGCCAGCAGGCCCACGCGGGGGGGCCACGGGGAGCTGTTTTTT.